Presented here are 26 T cell receptor beta chains from one specimen sequenced in a study of PD-L1 blockade in urothelial cancer. The data were produced by immunoSEQ multiplex PCR, yet TCRdb's version contains in-frame clones alone and is incomplete. The sample contains approximately 100,000 clones, approximately 85% of which appear only once. Material: PBMCs, obtained around atezolizumab (anti-PD-L1) treatment. These TCRs come from a man aged 45-65 years with urothelial cancer.

This rearrangement joins TRBV18 to TRBJ2-5, with D perhaps TRBD2 (6 bases). V dropped 1 base and J dropped 5 bases, with 14 bases sitting between them. The V gene's germline CDR1 is KGHSH and CDR2 LQKENI. The CDR3 loop spans 15 amino acids. The CDR3 DNA reads TGTGCCAGCTCACCACTCTCAGGGAGGATTGAGACCCAGTACTTC. Translated: CASSPLSGRIETQYF.

This chain joins TRBV6-5 and TRBJ1-1; D gene uncertain. The CDR3 runs 13 residues. Trimming removed 5 bases from V and 1 base from J, with 8 bases in between. Germline lookup yields CDR1 MNHEY and CDR2 SVGAGI. Written as DNA, the CDR3 is TGTGCCAGCAGTCTTCGTAGGAACACTGAAGCTTTCTTT. Its translation: CASSLRRNTEAFF.

The genes are TRBV6-1 and TRBJ1-2, with unresolved D. Germline V lookup: CDR1 MNHNS, CDR2 SASEGT. This CDR3 spans 13 amino acids. With 4 bases removed from V and 0 bases from J, the gap between germline ends came to 6 bases. The CDR3 loop reads CASSGGPNYGYTF. Here the CDR3 DNA reads TGTGCCAGCAGTGGAGGCCCTAACTATGGCTACACCTTC.

This CDR3 is CASSLFQGTEAFF. In nucleotides, the CDR3 is TGTGCCAGCAGTTTATTTCAGGGGACTGAAGCTTTCTTT. The V gene is TRBV27, the J gene TRBJ1-1; possible D gene TRBD1, 6 bases. CDR1 MNHEY and CDR2 SMNVEV come from the germline V gene (reference sequence). Trimming left V 1 base short and J 5 bases short, with 8 bases between. The CDR3 runs to 13 residues.

J is TRBJ2-5 and V is TRBV5-1; weak D call: TRBD1 (6 bases). CDR1 and CDR2 from the germline V gene are SGHRS and YFSETQ. V dropped 0 bases and J dropped 7 bases, with 13 bases sitting between them. This CDR3 spans 14 amino acids. CDR3 sequence (DNA): TGCGCCAGCAGCTTGGATTTGGGGGCGGGGACCCAGTACTTC. As protein: CASSLDLGAGTQYF.

This sequence joins TRBV19 and TRBJ1-1, with a tentative D call TRBD1 (5 bases). Deletions cut 6 bases from V and 0 bases from J, with 14 bases between. The CDR3 covers 15 residues. Germline loops: CDR1 LNHDA, CDR2 SQIVND (reference sequence). The CDR3: CASRSGPTMNTEAFF. As DNA, the CDR3 is TGTGCCAGTAGATCAGGGCCAACCATGAACACTGAAGCTTTCTTT.

The DNA of the CDR3 is TGTGCCATCAGCCCGGGACAGGGTTACTACGAGCAGTACTTC. It translates to CAISPGQGYYEQYF. This chain joins TRBV10-3 and TRBJ2-7, with TRBD1 matching 9 bases. This CDR3 contains 14 residues. After removal of 6 bases from V and 3 bases from J, the junction contained 6 bases not matched to a gene. Germline V gene sequence: CDR1 ENHRY, CDR2 SYGVKD.

The J gene is TRBJ1-1, the V gene TRBV6-4; no definite D call. V was pared by 2 bases and J by 0 bases, with 4 bases between. Germline assignment: CDR1 MRHNA and CDR2 SNTAGT. This CDR3 has 13 residues. CDR3 in amino acids: CASSDNMNTEAFF. The CDR3 nucleotides read TGTGCCAGCAGTGACAACATGAACACTGAAGCTTTCTTT.

The rearrangement joins TRBV2 to TRBJ2-1; TRBD2 matches at 8 bases. The CDR3 has 13 amino acids. Germline lookup yields CDR1 SNHLY and CDR2 FYNNEI. Trimming removed 6 bases from V and 4 bases from J; junction bases left unmatched: 2. The CDR3 sequence: CASRPSGYNEQFF. CDR3 DNA sequence: TGTGCCAGCAGACCTAGCGGGTACAATGAGCAGTTCTTC.

The chain combines TRBV7-2 with TRBJ2-7; perhaps TRBD2 as D (7 bases). V lost 7 bases to trimming and J lost 0 bases, with 19 bases between them. This CDR3 region has 16 residues. Germline V gene sequence: CDR1 SGHTA, CDR2 FQGNSA. Written as DNA, the CDR3 is TGTGCCAGCACCGGGGGGCGGGGCACTAGCTCCTACGAGCAGTACTTC. Amino acid sequence: CASTGGRGTSSYEQYF.

The genes are TRBV5-1 and TRBJ2-5; 7 nucleotides match TRBD2. V trimming: 3 bases; J trimming: 2 bases; junction bases outside the gene matches: 4. Germline loops: CDR1 SGHRS, CDR2 YFSETQ. The CDR3 has 14 amino acids. CDR3 nucleotide sequence: TGCGCCAGCAGCTCGACGGGACTACAAGAGACCCAGTACTTC. This gives the protein CASSSTGLQETQYF.

This clone was observed a few times. The sample has other DNA sequences that encode this CDR3 too. The V call is TRBV5-1, the J call TRBJ1-2; 9 bases map to TRBD1. CDR1 is SGHRS, CDR2 YFSETQ, per germline. This CDR3 has 15 amino acids. V lost 0 bases and J lost 2; bases outside the gene matches: 2. CDR3 sequence reads: CASSLGGQGNYGYTF. CDR3 nucleotides: TGCGCCAGCAGCTTGGGGGGACAGGGAAACTATGGCTACACCTTC.

The chain combines TRBV11-3 with TRBJ2-5, with TRBD2 identical over 12 bases. The end of the DNA aligns better with TRBJ2-7, so the J call may be wrong. The CDR3 covers 18 residues. Germline assignment: CDR1 SGHNT and CDR2 YENEEA. Written as DNA, the CDR3 is TGTGCCAGCAGCTATAGGGGACTAGCGGGTTGGGAATCCTACGAGCAGTACTTC. It is translated as CASSYRGLAGWESYEQYF.

The chain uses TRBV27 and TRBJ2-7; 14 positions match TRBD2. The CDR3 extends over 15 amino acids. With V trimmed by 5 bases and J by 5 bases, 5 bases remained unmatched. Germline-derived CDR1 and CDR2 are MNHEY and SMNVEV (reference sequence). The CDR3 nucleotides read TGTGCCAGCAGTCCAGGGACTAGCGGGAGAAACGAGCAGTACTTC. Protein product: CASSPGTSGRNEQYF.

The V gene is TRBV5-1, the J gene TRBJ2-1; a possible D gene is TRBD2 (6 bases). This CDR3 region has 16 residues. Looked up from germline, CDR1 is SGHRS and CDR2 is YFSETQ. The germline V and J ends were trimmed by 3 bases and 8 bases, with 21 bases remaining between them. The CDR3 sequence is CASSSTRGNPGHEQFF. As DNA, the CDR3 is TGCGCCAGCAGCTCCACGCGCGGGAACCCTGGGCATGAGCAGTTCTTC.

This chain uses TRBV18 with TRBJ2-5; 8 bases line up with TRBD1. The trim removed 3 bases at V and 4 bases at J, leaving 4 bases unmatched. The germline CDR1 and CDR2 sequences are KGHSH and LQKENI. The CDR3 totals 14 residues. The CDR3 loop is CASSPDRAIETQYF. In DNA form, the CDR3 reads TGTGCCAGCTCACCGGACAGGGCAATAGAGACCCAGTACTTC.

The chain is built from TRBV13 and TRBJ2-2, with D tentatively TRBD2 (5 bases). The CDR3 is made up of 13 amino acids. V lost 5 bases to trimming and J lost 4 bases, with 8 bases between them. Germline CDR1 PRHDT, CDR2 FYEKMQ (reference sequence). The CDR3 spells CASSRGPTGELFF. The DNA for the CDR3 is TGTGCCAGCAGCCGAGGGCCCACCGGGGAGCTGTTTTTT.

This clone was observed a handful of times. The rearrangement links TRBV5-5 to TRBJ2-7, with 7 nucleotides matching TRBD1. The CDR3 covers 15 residues. The ends lost 0 bases at V and 0 bases at J; junction bases unmatched: 3. Looked up from germline, CDR1 is SGHKS and CDR2 is YYEKEE (reference sequence). The CDR3: CASSLGTGSSYEQYF. The CDR3 region has the DNA TGTGCCAGCAGCTTGGGGACAGGAAGCTCCTACGAGCAGTACTTC.

This clone has a single count. V and J are TRBV7-2 and TRBJ2-2, with TRBD2 matching 7 bases. From germline, CDR1 is SGHTA and CDR2 FQGNSA. This CDR3 is 19 amino acids long. After removal of 3 bases from V and 5 bases from J, the junction contained 18 bases not matched to a gene. Written as DNA, the CDR3 is TGTGCCAGCAGCTTCAGCCCCGTGCTAGGCGGGAGTGGAACCGGGGAGCTGTTTTTT. Protein product: CASSFSPVLGGSGTGELFF.

The chain couples TRBV7-2 to TRBJ1-1; D gene unclear. The germline V and J ends were trimmed by 6 bases and 4 bases, with 15 bases remaining between them. The CDR3 is 14 amino acids. CDR1 is SGHTA and CDR2 is FQGNSA in the germline V gene. CDR3 sequence reads: CASRKAIETTEAFF. CDR3 bases: TGTGCCAGCAGGAAAGCGATCGAAACCACTGAAGCTTTCTTT.

In regard to this clone: A read error may produce the germline difference seen at one junction end. The V call is TRBV9, the J call TRBJ2-1, with TRBD2 as a possible D gene (6 bases). This CDR3 contains 14 residues. Germline V gene lookup returns CDR1 SGDLS and CDR2 YYNGEE. CDR3 in amino acids: CANSVEGLHNEQFF. The CDR3, as DNA: TGTGCCAACAGCGTAGAGGGACTCCACAATGAGCAGTTCTTC. The whole variable domain, remainder taken from reference TRBV9 and TRBJ2-1, is DSGVTQTPKHLITATGQRVTLRCSPRSGDLSVYWYQQSLDQGLQFLIQYYNGEERAKGNILERFSAQQFPDLHSELNLSSLELGDSALYFCANSVEGLHNEQFFGPGTRLTVL.

The J gene is TRBJ1-2, the V gene TRBV4-1, with 8 nucleotides matching TRBD1. Trimming at V came to 1 base and at J to 4 bases, leaving 5 bases not matched to a gene. Looked up from germline, CDR1 is MGHRA and CDR2 is YSYEKL. The CDR3 spans 15 residues. The CDR3 DNA reads TGCGCCAGCAGCCAAGCGGACAGGGTGGCCTATGGCTACACCTTC. Amino acids: CASSQADRVAYGYTF.

The chain joins TRBV19 to TRBJ2-1; 7 bases are a match to TRBD1. The J segment lost 2 bases and the V segment lost 6 bases, leaving 7 bases of the junction unmatched. The CDR3 consists of 15 residues. CDR1 LNHDA and CDR2 SQIVND come from the germline V gene (reference sequence). In DNA, the CDR3 is TGTGCCAGTAGGACCGGGACAGAAGCCTACAATGAGCAGTTCTTC. Translation gives CASRTGTEAYNEQFF.

The V gene is TRBV7-9, the J gene TRBJ2-3; unclear D gene. V was shortened by 8 bases and J by 1 base, with 4 bases between the two germline ends. Germline V CDR1 and CDR2: SEHNR, FQNEAQ (reference sequence). The CDR3 covers 11 residues. The CDR3 here is CASVGTDTQYF. Here the CDR3 DNA reads TGTGCCAGCGTAGGCACAGATACGCAGTATTTT.

This chain joins TRBV19 and TRBJ2-1; 7 bases line up with TRBD1. The CDR3 length is 15 residues. The germline V gene has CDR1 LNHDA and CDR2 SQIVND (reference sequence). With V trimmed by 4 bases and J by 9 bases, 12 bases remained unmatched. CDR3 in amino acids: CASSNQPGQLGEQFF. The CDR3 DNA is TGTGCCAGTAGTAACCAACCGGGACAGTTGGGTGAGCAGTTCTTC. Drawing the rest from reference TRBV19 and TRBJ2-1, the complete variable domain is DGGITQSPKYLFRKEGQNVTLSCEQNLNHDAMYWYRQDPGQGLRLIYYSQIVNDFQKGDIAEGYSVSREKKESFPLTVTSAQKNPTAFYLCASSNQPGQLGEQFFGPGTRLTVL.

This chain joins TRBV7-9 and TRBJ2-3; TRBD2 matches 14 bases. The CDR3 is 19 amino acids. Germline loops: CDR1 SEHNR, CDR2 FQNEAQ (reference sequence). The ends lost 1 base at V and 2 bases at J; junction bases unmatched: 8. CDR3 in amino acids: CASSLVGTSGSSSTDTQYF. CDR3 nucleotide sequence: TGTGCCAGCAGCTTAGTAGGGACTAGCGGGAGTTCATCCACAGATACGCAGTATTTT.